The subject of this entry is one T cell receptor (beta chain). Its antigen is still unknown. TCRdb analysed the 5' RACE reads with MiXCR anew, one entry per CDR3 protein. The sample has some 1,600,000 distinct CDR3 sequences, 32% seen once. The V and J ends lost 6 bases and 6 bases, in that order; junction bases with no gene match: 6. From germline, CDR1 is DFQATT and CDR2 SNEGSKA (reference sequence). CDR3 length: 12 residues. This sample is part of a study of identical twins. Study results and caveats: Analyses of zero insertions could be partly confounded by invariant MAIT and iNKT cells.

This chain joins TRBV20-1 and TRBJ1-2, with 8 bases that match TRBD1. Sequences were obtained from cord blood. This sequence originates from a newborn girl in good health. CDR3 DNA sequence: TGCAGTGCCCTTGACAGGGGAGATGGCTACACCTTC. Amino acids: CSALDRGDGYTF.